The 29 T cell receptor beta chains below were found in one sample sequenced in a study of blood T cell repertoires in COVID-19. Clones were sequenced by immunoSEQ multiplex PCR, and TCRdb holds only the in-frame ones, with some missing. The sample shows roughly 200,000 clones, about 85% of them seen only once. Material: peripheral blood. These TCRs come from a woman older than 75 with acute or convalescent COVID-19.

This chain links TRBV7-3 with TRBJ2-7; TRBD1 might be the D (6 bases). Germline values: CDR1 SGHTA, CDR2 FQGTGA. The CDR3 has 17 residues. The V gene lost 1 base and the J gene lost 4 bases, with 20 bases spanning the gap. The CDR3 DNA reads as TGTGCCAGCAGCTTAAAGGGGGTTTGGGGGCGTACGTACGAGCAGTACTTC. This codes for CASSLKGVWGRTYEQYF. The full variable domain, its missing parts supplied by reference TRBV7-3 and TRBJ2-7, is GAGVSQTPSNKVTEKGKYVELRCDPISGHTALYWYRQSLGQGPEFLIYFQGTGAADDSGLPNDRFFAVRPEGSVSTLKIQRTERGDSAVYLCASSLKGVWGRTYEQYFGPGTRLTVT.

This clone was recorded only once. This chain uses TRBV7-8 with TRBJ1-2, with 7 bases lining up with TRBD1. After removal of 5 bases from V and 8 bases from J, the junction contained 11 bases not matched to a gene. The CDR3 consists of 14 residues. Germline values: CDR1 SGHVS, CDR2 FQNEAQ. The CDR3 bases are TGTGCCAGCAGCCCCTCCCAGGGACAGCTAGGCTACACCTTC. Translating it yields CASSPSQGQLGYTF.

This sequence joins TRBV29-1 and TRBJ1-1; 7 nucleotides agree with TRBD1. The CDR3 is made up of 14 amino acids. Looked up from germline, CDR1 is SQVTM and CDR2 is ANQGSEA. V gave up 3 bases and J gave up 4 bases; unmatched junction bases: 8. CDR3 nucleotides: TGCAGCGTTGAGGAGGGGGCGCTCAGCACTGAAGCTTTCTTT. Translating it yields CSVEEGALSTEAFF.

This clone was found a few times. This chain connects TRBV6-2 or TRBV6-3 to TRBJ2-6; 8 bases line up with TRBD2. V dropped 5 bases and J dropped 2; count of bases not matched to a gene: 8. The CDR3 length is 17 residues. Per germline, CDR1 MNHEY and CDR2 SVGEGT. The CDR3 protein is CASSDSSGMAGANVLTF. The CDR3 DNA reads TGTGCCAGCAGTGACAGTAGCGGGATGGCTGGGGCCAACGTCCTGACTTTC.

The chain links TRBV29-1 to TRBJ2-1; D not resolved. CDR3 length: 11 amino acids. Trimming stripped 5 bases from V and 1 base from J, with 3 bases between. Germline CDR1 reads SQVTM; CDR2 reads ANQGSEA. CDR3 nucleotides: TGCAGCGTTCGGTCCTACAATGAGCAGTTCTTC. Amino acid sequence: CSVRSYNEQFF.

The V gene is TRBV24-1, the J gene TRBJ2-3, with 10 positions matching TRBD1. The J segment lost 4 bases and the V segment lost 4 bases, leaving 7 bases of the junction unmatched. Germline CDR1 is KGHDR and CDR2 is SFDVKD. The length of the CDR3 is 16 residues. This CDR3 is CATSETGTGDPDTQYF. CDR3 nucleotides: TGTGCCACCAGTGAGACCGGGACAGGGGACCCAGATACGCAGTATTTT.

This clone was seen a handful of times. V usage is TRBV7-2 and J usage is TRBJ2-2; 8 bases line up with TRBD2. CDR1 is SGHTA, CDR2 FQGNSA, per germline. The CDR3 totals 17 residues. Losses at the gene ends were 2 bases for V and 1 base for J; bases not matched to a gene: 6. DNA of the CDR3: TGTGCCAGCAGCTTACTCCCCAGCGGGGGGAACACCGGGGAGCTGTTTTTT. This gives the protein CASSLLPSGGNTGELFF.

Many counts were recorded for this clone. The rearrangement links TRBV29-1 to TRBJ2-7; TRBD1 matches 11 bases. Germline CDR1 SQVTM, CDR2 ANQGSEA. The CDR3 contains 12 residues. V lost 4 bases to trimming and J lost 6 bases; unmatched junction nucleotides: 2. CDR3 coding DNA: TGCAGCGTTGTTGGACAGGGGGCCGAGCAGTACTTC. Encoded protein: CSVVGQGAEQYF.

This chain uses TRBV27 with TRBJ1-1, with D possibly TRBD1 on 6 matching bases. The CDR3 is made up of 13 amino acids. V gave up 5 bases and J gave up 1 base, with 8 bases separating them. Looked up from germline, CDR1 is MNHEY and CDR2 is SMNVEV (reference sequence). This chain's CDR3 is CASSQGTNTEAFF. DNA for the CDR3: TGTGCCAGCAGTCAGGGGACGAACACTGAAGCTTTCTTT.

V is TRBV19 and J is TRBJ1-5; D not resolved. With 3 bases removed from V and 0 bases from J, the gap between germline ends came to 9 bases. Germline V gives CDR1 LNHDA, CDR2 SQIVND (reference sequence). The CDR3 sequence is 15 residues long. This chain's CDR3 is CASSIGSSSNQPQHF. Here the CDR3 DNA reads TGTGCCAGTAGTATTGGCAGTTCTAGCAATCAGCCCCAGCATTTT.

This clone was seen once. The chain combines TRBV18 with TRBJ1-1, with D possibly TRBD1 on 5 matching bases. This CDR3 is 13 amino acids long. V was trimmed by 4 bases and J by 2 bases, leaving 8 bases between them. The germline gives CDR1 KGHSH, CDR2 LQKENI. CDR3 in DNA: TGTGCCAGCTCACTACAGGTAAACACTGAAGCTTTCTTT. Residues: CASSLQVNTEAFF. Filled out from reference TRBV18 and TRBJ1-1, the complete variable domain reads NAGVMQNPRHLVRRRGQEARLRCSPMKGHSHVYWYRQLPEEGLKFMVYLQKENIIDESGMPKERFSAEFPKEGPSILRIQQVVRGDSAAYFCASSLQVNTEAFFGQGTRLTVV.

The CDR3 region is CASTHSDSSYEQYF. The DNA for the CDR3 is TGTGCCAGCACCCACTCGGACAGTTCCTACGAGCAGTACTTC. The chain combines TRBV7-9 with TRBJ2-7, with D possibly being TRBD1 (6 bases). Germline-derived CDR1 and CDR2 are SEHNR and FQNEAQ (reference sequence). Trimming stripped 7 bases from V and 1 base from J, with 14 bases between. The CDR3 loop spans 14 amino acids.

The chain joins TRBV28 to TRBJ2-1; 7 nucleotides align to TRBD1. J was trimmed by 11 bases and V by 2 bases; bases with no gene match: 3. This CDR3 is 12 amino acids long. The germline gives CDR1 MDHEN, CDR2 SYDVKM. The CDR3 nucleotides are TGTGCCAGCAGTTTAGGGACAGCGAAGCAGTTCTTC. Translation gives CASSLGTAKQFF.

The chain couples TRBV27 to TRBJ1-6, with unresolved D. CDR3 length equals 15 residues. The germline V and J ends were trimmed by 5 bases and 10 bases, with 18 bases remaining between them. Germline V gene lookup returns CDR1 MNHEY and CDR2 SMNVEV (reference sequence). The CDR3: CASSPTGIRNSPLHF. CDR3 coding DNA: TGTGCCAGCAGTCCTACCGGGATACGCAACTCACCCCTCCACTTT.

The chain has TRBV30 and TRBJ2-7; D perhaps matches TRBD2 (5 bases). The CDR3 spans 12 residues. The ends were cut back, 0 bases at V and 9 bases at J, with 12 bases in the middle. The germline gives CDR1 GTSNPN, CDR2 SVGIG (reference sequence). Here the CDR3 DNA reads TGTGCCTGGAGTGTAAAGGGAGTTACGCAGTACTTC. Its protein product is CAWSVKGVTQYF.

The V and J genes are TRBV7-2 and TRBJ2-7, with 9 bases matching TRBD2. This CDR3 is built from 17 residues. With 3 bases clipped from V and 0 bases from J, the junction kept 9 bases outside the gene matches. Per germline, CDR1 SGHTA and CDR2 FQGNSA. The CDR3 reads CASSFGSSGASSYEQYF. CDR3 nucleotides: TGTGCCAGCAGCTTTGGGTCTAGCGGGGCAAGCTCCTACGAGCAGTACTTC.

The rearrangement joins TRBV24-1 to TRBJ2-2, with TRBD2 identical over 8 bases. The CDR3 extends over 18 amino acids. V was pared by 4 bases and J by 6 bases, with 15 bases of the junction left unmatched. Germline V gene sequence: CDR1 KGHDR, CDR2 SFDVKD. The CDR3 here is CATSDSRTVTGGAGELFF. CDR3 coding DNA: TGTGCCACCAGTGACTCTAGGACAGTCACCGGGGGGGCCGGGGAGCTGTTTTTT.

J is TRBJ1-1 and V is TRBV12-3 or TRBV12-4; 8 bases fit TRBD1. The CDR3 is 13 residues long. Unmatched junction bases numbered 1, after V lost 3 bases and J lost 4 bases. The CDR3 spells CASSFTGGTEAFF. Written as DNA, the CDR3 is TGTGCCAGCAGTTTCACAGGGGGCACTGAAGCTTTCTTT.

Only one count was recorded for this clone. The CDR3 is CASSLTGTGTSGYTF. Written as DNA, the CDR3 is TGTGCCAGCAGTTTAACCGGGACAGGGACTTCTGGCTACACCTTC. V gene TRBV6-5 combines with J gene TRBJ1-2; 9 positions match TRBD1. Germline trimming cut 4 bases from V and 7 bases from J; bases unmatched to any gene: 10. The V gene's germline CDR1 is MNHEY and CDR2 SVGAGI. CDR3 length: 15 amino acids.

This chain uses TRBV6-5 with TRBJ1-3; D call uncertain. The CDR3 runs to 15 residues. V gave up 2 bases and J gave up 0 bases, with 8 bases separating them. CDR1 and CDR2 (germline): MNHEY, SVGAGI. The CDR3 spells CASSYNAGSGNTIYF. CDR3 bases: TGTGCCAGCAGTTACAACGCCGGCTCTGGAAACACCATATATTTT.

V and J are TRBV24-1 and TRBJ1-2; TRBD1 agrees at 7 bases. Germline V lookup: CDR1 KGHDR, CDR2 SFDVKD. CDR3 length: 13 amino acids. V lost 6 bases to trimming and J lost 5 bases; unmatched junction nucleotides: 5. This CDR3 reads CATSRQGWYGYTF. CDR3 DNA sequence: TGTGCCACCAGTAGACAGGGCTGGTATGGCTACACCTTC.

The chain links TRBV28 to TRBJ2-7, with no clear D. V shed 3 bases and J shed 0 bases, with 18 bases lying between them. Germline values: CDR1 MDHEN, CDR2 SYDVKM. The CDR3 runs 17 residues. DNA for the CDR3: TGTGCCAGCAGTTTCCCTCGAAGAGCGTCTAGCTCCTACGAGCAGTACTTC. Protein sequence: CASSFPRRASSSYEQYF.

CDR3 sequence (DNA): TGTGCCACCAGTGATATGTATACCCTAGTCCTTTACGAGCAGTACTTC. Amino acid sequence: CATSDMYTLVLYEQYF. This sequence joins TRBV24-1 and TRBJ2-7, with unresolved D. Trimming stripped 3 bases from V and 4 bases from J, with 18 bases between. Germline V gene data show CDR1 as KGHDR and CDR2 as SFDVKD. This CDR3 has 16 amino acids.

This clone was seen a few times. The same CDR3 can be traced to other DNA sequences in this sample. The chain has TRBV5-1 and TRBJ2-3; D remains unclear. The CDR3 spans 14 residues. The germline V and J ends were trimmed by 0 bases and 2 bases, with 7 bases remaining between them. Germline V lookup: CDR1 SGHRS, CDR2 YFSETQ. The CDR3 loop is CASSLGQYTDTQYF. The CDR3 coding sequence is TGCGCCAGCAGCTTGGGGCAGTACACAGATACGCAGTATTTT. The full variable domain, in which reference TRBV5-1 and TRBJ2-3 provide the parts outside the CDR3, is KAGVTQTPRYLIKTRGQQVTLSCSPISGHRSVSWYQQTPGQGLQFLFEYFSETQRNKGNFPGRFSGRQFSNSRSEMNVSTLELGDSALYLCASSLGQYTDTQYFGPGTRLTVL.

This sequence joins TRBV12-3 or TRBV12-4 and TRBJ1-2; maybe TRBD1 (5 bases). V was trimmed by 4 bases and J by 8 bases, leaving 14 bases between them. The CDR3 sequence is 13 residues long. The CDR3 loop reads CASSYNPNRGYTF. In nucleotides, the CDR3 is TGTGCCAGCAGTTACAACCCAAACAGGGGCTACACCTTC.

The CDR3 DNA reads as TGTGCCAGCAGTCAGGGACAGGGGATGGGGGAGCAGTACTTC. It codes for CASSQGQGMGEQYF. The rearrangement links TRBV11-3 to TRBJ2-7; 10 nucleotides agree with TRBD1. V trimming: 6 bases; J trimming: 7 bases; junction bases outside the gene matches: 9. Germline V gene lookup returns CDR1 SGHNT and CDR2 YENEEA. The CDR3 has 14 residues.

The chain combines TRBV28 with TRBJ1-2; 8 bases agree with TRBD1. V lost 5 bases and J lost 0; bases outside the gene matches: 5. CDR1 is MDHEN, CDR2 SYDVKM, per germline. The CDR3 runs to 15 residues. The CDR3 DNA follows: TGTGCCAGCAGTGGGGGGACAGGCGCTAACTATGGCTACACCTTC. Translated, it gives CASSGGTGANYGYTF.

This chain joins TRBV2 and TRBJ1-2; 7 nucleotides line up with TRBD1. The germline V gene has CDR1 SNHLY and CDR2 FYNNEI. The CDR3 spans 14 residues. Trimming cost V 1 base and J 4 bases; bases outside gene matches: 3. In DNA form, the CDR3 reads TGTGCCAGCAGTGAAGGCAGGGGGTCCTATGGCTACACCTTC. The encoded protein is CASSEGRGSYGYTF. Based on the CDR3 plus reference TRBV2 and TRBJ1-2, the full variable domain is EPEVTQTPSHQVTQMGQEVILRCVPISNHLYFYWYRQILGQKVEFLVSFYNNEISEKSEIFDDQFSVERPDGSNFTLKIRSTKLEDSAMYFCASSEGRGSYGYTFGSGTRLTVV.

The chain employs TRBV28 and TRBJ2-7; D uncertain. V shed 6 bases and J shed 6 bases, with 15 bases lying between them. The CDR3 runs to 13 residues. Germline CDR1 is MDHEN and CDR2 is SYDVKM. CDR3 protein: CASRFPSESEQYF. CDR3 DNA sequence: TGTGCCAGCAGGTTCCCTAGTGAGAGCGAGCAGTACTTC. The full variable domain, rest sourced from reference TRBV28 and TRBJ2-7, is DVKVTQSSRYLVKRTGEKVFLECVQDMDHENMFWYRQDPGLGLRLIYFSYDVKMKEKGDIPEGYSVSREKKERFSLILESASTNQTSMYLCASRFPSESEQYFGPGTRLTVT.